This record looks at one T cell receptor beta chain sequence and its context. CDR1 and CDR2 (germline): SNHLY, FYNNEI. Trimming pared 5 bases from V and 0 bases from J, leaving 14 bases between. The CDR3 is 16 residues long. The record originates from a study of blood T cell repertoires in COVID-19. Turning to the study itself: Researchers got acute and convalescent COVID-19 samples from the United States, Italy and Spain. From T cells, B-cell-depleted T cells, or PBMCs came the material, which was cDNA or gDNA.

Study processing details: Counts of nucleated cells, estimated from reference gene primer amplification, were obtained. Generated by immunoSEQ multiplex PCR, the TCRdb table keeps only in-frame clones and is missing some. V and J calls and clone size are those listed in that table; D and trimming were worked out from the DNA. The sample has about 59,000 clones; roughly nine tenths are singletons. The chain couples TRBV2 to TRBJ1-3, with D unclear. The sample taken for sequencing was peripheral blood. This TCR came from a human donor in a cohort sampled during active COVID-19. In DNA, the CDR3 is TGTGCCAGCAGTAACGAGGGAAGCTACTCTGGAAACACCATATATTTT. Protein product: CASSNEGSYSGNTIYF.